Presented here are 23 T cell receptor beta chains from one specimen sequenced in a study of vaccination and CD4 T cells after COVID-19. As to time point: late sampling 161 to 241 days after vaccination in three convalescent patients. Sample treatment: roughly 10-day PBMC culture with coronavirus spike peptide pools or control peptides (ViraFEST assay). No cognate antigen is known for these TCRs. The assay that was used to sequence DNA from cultured CD4+ T cells was the Oncomine TCR Beta short-read assay. Using its own MiXCR run on the PCR reads, TCRdb lists one record per CDR3 protein. The sample lists 15,000 to 20,000 distinct CDR3 sequences; around 48% were seen once. Sequences were derived from CD4+ T cells from blood, cultured in vitro, sampled about 7 months after SARS-CoV-2 vaccination. The receptors originated from a human donor who had recovered from COVID-19.

The V call is TRBV19, the J call TRBJ1-1, with a possible D match to TRBD1 (5 bases). V shed 5 bases and J shed 3 bases, with 19 bases lying between them. The CDR3 is made up of 16 amino acids. Germline-derived CDR1 and CDR2 are LNHDA and SQIVND (reference sequence). Here the CDR3 DNA reads TGTGCCAGTAGTCGAACCTCAGGGACTCGGTACACTGAAGCTTTCTTT. Encoded protein: CASSRTSGTRYTEAFF.

The rearrangement joins TRBV7-2 to TRBJ2-7; perhaps D is TRBD1 or TRBD2 (6 bases each). Germline CDR1 and CDR2: SGHTA and FQGNSA. The CDR3 contains 14 residues. V was trimmed by 5 bases and J by 2 bases, leaving 13 bases between them. CDR3 in DNA: TGTGCCAGCAGCGACGAGAGGGGGGCCTACGAGCAGTACTTC. It encodes CASSDERGAYEQYF.

This clonotype was seen a handful of times. V usage is TRBV7-2 and J usage is TRBJ2-3; D gene unclear. The CDR3 has 14 amino acids. The V gene's germline CDR1 is SGHTA and CDR2 FQGNSA. Between the trimmed V and J ends, which lost 1 base and 1 base, there was a span of 6 bases. In nucleotides, the CDR3 is TGTGCCAGCAGCTTAGTGTCTGGCACAGATACGCAGTATTTT. Protein: CASSLVSGTDTQYF.

The rearrangement uses TRBV20-1 and TRBJ1-2, with D maybe TRBD1 (6 bases). The V gene lost 4 bases and the J gene lost 4 bases, with 22 bases spanning the gap. Germline V gene data show CDR1 as DFQATT and CDR2 as SNEGSKA (reference sequence). The CDR3 contains 16 residues. CDR3 sequence reads: CSAKNPNLLGGYGYTF. In DNA form, the CDR3 reads TGCAGTGCTAAAAACCCTAATTTATTAGGGGGCTATGGCTACACCTTC.

The chain recombines TRBV7-2 with TRBJ2-7, with TRBD1 matching 7 bases. Germline V gene data show CDR1 as SGHTA and CDR2 as FQGNSA. The junction had 2 bases not matched to a gene; V was cut back by 1 base and J by 5 bases. The CDR3 loop spans 13 amino acids. CDR3 residues: CASSLEGGNEQYF. The CDR3 coding sequence is TGTGCCAGCAGCTTAGAAGGGGGCAACGAGCAGTACTTC.

This rearrangement joins TRBV5-1 to TRBJ2-7; D gene uncertain. V lost 4 bases, J lost 0 bases, and 14 bases lay in between. This CDR3 is built from 15 residues. Looked up from germline, CDR1 is SGHRS and CDR2 is YFSETQ. CDR3 nucleotide sequence: TGCGCCAGCAGCGCGCTAGACCCCAGCTCCTACGAGCAGTACTTC. Translated, it gives CASSALDPSSYEQYF. Full variable domain (missing parts from reference TRBV5-1 and TRBJ2-7): KAGVTQTPRYLIKTRGQQVTLSCSPISGHRSVSWYQQTPGQGLQFLFEYFSETQRNKGNFPGRFSGRQFSNSRSEMNVSTLELGDSALYLCASSALDPSSYEQYFGPGTRLTVT.

This clonotype was counted only a few times. The chain uses TRBV24-1 and TRBJ2-3; D possibly corresponds to TRBD2 (6 bases). CDR3 length: 16 amino acids. Germline V gene data show CDR1 as KGHDR and CDR2 as SFDVKD. The V end was cut by 1 base, the J end by 0 bases, with 10 bases between. CDR3 nucleotide sequence: TGTGCCACCAGTGATTTCGCCGGGACTAGCACAGATACGCAGTATTTT. It codes for CATSDFAGTSTDTQYF.

The chain has TRBV27 and TRBJ1-1; D remains ambiguous. Trimming took off 3 bases at V and 1 base at J, with 18 bases between the two ends. Germline V CDR1 and CDR2: MNHEY, SMNVEV (reference sequence). This CDR3 is 17 amino acids long. Written as DNA, the CDR3 is TGTGCCAGCAGTTTCTCTATCGATGGAGGACGGAACACTGAAGCTTTCTTT. It encodes CASSFSIDGGRNTEAFF.

In this sample, this clonotype turned up a few times. The chain is built from TRBV20-1 and TRBJ2-1, with 11 bases identical to TRBD2. V shed 0 bases and J 0 bases; nucleotides not matched to a gene: 7. This CDR3 contains 18 residues. Germline V gives CDR1 DFQATT, CDR2 SNEGSKA (reference sequence). The CDR3 DNA is TGCAGTGCTAGAGATTTTAGCGGGAGGGCCGGCTCCTACAATGAGCAGTTCTTC. This sequence encodes CSARDFSGRAGSYNEQFF.

This clonotype was seen only a few times. This chain joins TRBV20-1 and TRBJ1-1; a possible D gene is TRBD1 (6 bases). This CDR3 spans 13 amino acids. With 6 bases removed from V and 2 bases from J, the gap between germline ends came to 13 bases. Per germline, CDR1 DFQATT and CDR2 SNEGSKA (reference sequence). This chain's CDR3 is CSARTELNTEAFF. CDR3 in DNA: TGCAGTGCAAGGACAGAACTTAACACTGAAGCTTTCTTT.

This chain uses TRBV2 with TRBJ2-7; D perhaps matches TRBD2 (5 bases). Looked up from germline, CDR1 is SNHLY and CDR2 is FYNNEI. V lost 6 bases and J lost 2, with 14 bases in between. This CDR3 contains 14 residues. Written as DNA, the CDR3 is TGTGCCAGCAGGGTGGGCGGGCCTACCTACGAGCAGTACTTC. Its translation: CASRVGGPTYEQYF. Full variable domain (remainder filled in from reference TRBV2 and TRBJ2-7): EPEVTQTPSHQVTQMGQEVILRCVPISNHLYFYWYRQILGQKVEFLVSFYNNEISEKSEIFDDQFSVERPDGSNFTLKIRSTKLEDSAMYFCASRVGGPTYEQYFGPGTRLTVT.

The J gene is TRBJ2-5, the V gene TRBV5-1, with unresolved D. The CDR3 length is 12 residues. Trimming took off 3 bases at V and 0 bases at J, with 3 bases between the two ends. Germline-derived CDR1 and CDR2 are SGHRS and YFSETQ. Here the CDR3 reads CASSWDQETQYF. The CDR3 nucleotides are TGCGCCAGCAGCTGGGACCAAGAGACCCAGTACTTC.

This clonotype was seen a single time. This chain connects TRBV20-1 to TRBJ1-4; 10 bases line up with TRBD1. Germline-derived CDR1 and CDR2 are DFQATT and SNEGSKA (reference sequence). V was clipped by 2 bases and J by 11 bases; unmatched bases: 5. The CDR3 has 13 amino acids. CDR3 region: CSARRGQGEKLFF. CDR3 in DNA: TGCAGTGCTAGACGAGGACAGGGGGAGAAACTGTTTTTT.

The chain carries TRBV7-2 and TRBJ2-1; 7 bases map to TRBD2. Germline lookup yields CDR1 SGHTA and CDR2 FQGNSA. Trimming cost V 3 bases and J 6 bases; bases outside gene matches: 2. This CDR3 spans 13 amino acids. The CDR3 region is CASSLTSLNEQFF. Written as DNA, the CDR3 is TGTGCCAGCAGCTTGACTAGCCTCAATGAGCAGTTCTTC. The full variable domain, its missing parts supplied by reference TRBV7-2 and TRBJ2-1, is GAGVSQSPSNKVTEKGKDVELRCDPISGHTALYWYRQSLGQGLEFLIYFQGNSAPDKSGLPSDRFSAERTGGSVSTLTIQRTQQEDSAVYLCASSLTSLNEQFFGPGTRLTVL.

The gene calls are TRBV6-1 and TRBJ2-7; D possibly matches TRBD1 or TRBD2 (6 bases each). The CDR3 is 14 residues long. Germline V gene data show CDR1 as MNHNS and CDR2 as SASEGT. The V end lost 2 bases, the J end lost 3 bases, and 11 bases lay between the germline ends. CDR3 bases: TGTGCCAGCAGTGAAACAGGGAGGCACTACGAGCAGTACTTC. The encoded protein is CASSETGRHYEQYF.

The gene calls are TRBV29-1 and TRBJ2-7; 12 bases are shared with TRBD2. CDR3 length: 14 residues. Germline loops: CDR1 SQVTM, CDR2 ANQGSEA. Trimming at V came to 5 bases and at J to 1 base, leaving 3 bases not matched to a gene. The CDR3 DNA follows: TGCAGCGTTCGGGGACTAGCGGGTTCCTACGAGCAGTACTTC. It codes for CSVRGLAGSYEQYF.

Judged by abundance, this clonotype is medium-sized. This chain links TRBV6-5 with TRBJ1-1, with D uncertain. The CDR3 runs to 13 residues. The germline gives CDR1 MNHEY, CDR2 SVGAGI. V gave up 4 bases and J gave up 0 bases, with 6 bases separating them. The CDR3 DNA follows: TGTGCCAGCAGTTCCAGAATGAACACTGAAGCTTTCTTT. It encodes CASSSRMNTEAFF.

The chain combines TRBV6-4 with TRBJ1-2; no reliable D call. This CDR3 has 14 amino acids. Trimming took 6 bases from V and 0 from J, leaving 11 bases between them. Germline V lookup: CDR1 MRHNA, CDR2 SNTAGT. The CDR3 spells CASRQPHSNYGYTF. CDR3 DNA: TGTGCCAGCAGACAGCCCCATTCTAACTATGGCTACACCTTC.

By share, this clonotype ranks as medium-sized. The chain links TRBV19 to TRBJ2-3; 9 bases agree with TRBD1. The length of the CDR3 is 14 residues. Germline trimming cut 8 bases from V and 2 bases from J; bases unmatched to any gene: 5. Germline assignment: CDR1 LNHDA and CDR2 SQIVND (reference sequence). The DNA of the CDR3 is TGTGCCAGTCATACAGGGGGCTTCACAGATACGCAGTATTTT. Its protein product is CASHTGGFTDTQYF.

J is TRBJ2-5 and V is TRBV29-1; 7 positions match TRBD2. J was trimmed by 2 bases and V by 7 bases; bases with no gene match: 7. The germline V gene has CDR1 SQVTM and CDR2 ANQGSEA. CDR3 size: 13 residues. CDR3 nucleotide sequence: TGCAGCGCAATGGGACTAACGCAAGAGACCCAGTACTTC. It yields the protein CSAMGLTQETQYF. Full variable domain (remainder filled in from reference TRBV29-1 and TRBJ2-5): SAVISQKPSRDICQRGTSLTIQCQVDSQVTMMFWYRQQPGQSLTLIATANQGSEATYESGFVIDKFPISRPNLTFSTLTVSNMSPEDSSIYLCSAMGLTQETQYFGPGTRLLVL.

The chain couples TRBV4-2 to TRBJ2-3; D tentatively fits TRBD1 or TRBD2 (6 bases each). Trimming left V 4 bases short and J 2 bases short, with 16 bases between. Germline assignment: CDR1 LGHNA and CDR2 YNFKEQ. This CDR3 is 16 amino acids long. The CDR3 DNA reads TGTGCCAGCAGCCGCGAATGGGGGGCCCCCACAGATACGCAGTATTTT. Translated: CASSREWGAPTDTQYF.

The chain recombines TRBV4-2 with TRBJ2-1; TRBD2 matches at 11 bases. The trim removed 4 bases at V and 9 bases at J, leaving 11 bases unmatched. CDR1 and CDR2 (germline): LGHNA, YNFKEQ. CDR3 length equals 16 residues. This chain's CDR3 is CASSRDASGGFGEQFF. The DNA of the CDR3 is TGTGCCAGCAGCCGTGACGCTAGCGGGGGGTTTGGTGAGCAGTTCTTC.

In its sample, this clonotype was seen a few times. The chain recombines TRBV6-7 with TRBJ2-5, with a possible D match to TRBD2 (6 bases). TRBV6-7 belongs to the ORF category, with a function that is uncertain. The V and J ends lost 9 bases and 4 bases respectively, with 15 bases between them. This CDR3 is 13 amino acids long. The CDR3 region has the DNA TGTGCCAGGGGACTCTCTGCGATAGAGACCCAGTACTTC. Translation: CARGLSAIETQYF.